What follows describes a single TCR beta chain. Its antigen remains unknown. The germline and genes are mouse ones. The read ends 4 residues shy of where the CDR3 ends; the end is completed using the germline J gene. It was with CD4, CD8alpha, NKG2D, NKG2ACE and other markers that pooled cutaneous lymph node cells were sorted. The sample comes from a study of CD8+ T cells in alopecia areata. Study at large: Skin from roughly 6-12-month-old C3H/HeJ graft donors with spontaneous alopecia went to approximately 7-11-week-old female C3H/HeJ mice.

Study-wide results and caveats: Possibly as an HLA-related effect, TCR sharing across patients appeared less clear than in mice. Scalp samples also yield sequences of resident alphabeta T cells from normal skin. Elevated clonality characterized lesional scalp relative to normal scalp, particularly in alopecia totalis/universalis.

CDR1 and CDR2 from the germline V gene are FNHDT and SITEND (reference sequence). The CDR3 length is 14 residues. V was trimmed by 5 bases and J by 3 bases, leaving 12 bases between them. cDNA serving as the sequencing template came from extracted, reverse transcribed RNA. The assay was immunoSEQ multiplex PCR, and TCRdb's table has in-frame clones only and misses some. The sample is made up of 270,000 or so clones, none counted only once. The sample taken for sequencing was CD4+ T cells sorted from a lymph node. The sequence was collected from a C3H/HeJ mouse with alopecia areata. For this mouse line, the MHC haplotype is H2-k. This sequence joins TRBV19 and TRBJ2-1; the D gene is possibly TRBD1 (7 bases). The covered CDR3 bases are TGTGCCAGCAGGCGGGAGGGGGCCTATGCT. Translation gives CASRREGAYA. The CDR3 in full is CASRREGAYAEQFF.